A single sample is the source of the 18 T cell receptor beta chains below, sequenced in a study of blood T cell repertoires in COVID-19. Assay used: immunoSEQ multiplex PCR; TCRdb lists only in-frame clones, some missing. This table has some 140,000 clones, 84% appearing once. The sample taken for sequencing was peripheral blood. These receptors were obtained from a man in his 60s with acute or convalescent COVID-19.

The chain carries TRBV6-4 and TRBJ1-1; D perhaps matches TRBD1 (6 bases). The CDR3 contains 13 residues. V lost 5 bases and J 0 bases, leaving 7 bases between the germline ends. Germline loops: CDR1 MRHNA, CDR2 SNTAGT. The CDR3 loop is CASSTGMNTEAFF. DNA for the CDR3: TGTGCCAGCAGTACAGGGATGAACACTGAAGCTTTCTTT.

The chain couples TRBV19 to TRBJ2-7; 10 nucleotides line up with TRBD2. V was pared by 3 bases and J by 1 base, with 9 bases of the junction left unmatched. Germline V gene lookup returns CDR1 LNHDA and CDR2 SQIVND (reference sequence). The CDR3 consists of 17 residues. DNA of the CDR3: TGTGCCAGTAGTATGGCCGGGACTAGCGAGCCATCCTACGAGCAGTACTTC. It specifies CASSMAGTSEPSYEQYF.

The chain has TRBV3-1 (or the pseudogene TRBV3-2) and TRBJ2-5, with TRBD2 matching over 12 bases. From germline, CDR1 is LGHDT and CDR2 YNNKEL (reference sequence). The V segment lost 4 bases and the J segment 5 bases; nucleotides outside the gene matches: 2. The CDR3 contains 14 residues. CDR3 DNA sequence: TGTGCCAGCAGCCCTAGCGGGAGGGCGGAGACCCAGTACTTC. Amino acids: CASSPSGRAETQYF.

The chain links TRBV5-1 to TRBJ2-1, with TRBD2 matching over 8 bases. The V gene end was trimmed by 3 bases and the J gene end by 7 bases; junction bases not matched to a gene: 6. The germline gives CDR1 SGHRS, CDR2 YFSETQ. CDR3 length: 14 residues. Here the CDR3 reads CASSWGTSENEQFF. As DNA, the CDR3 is TGCGCCAGCAGCTGGGGGACTAGTGAAAATGAGCAGTTCTTC.

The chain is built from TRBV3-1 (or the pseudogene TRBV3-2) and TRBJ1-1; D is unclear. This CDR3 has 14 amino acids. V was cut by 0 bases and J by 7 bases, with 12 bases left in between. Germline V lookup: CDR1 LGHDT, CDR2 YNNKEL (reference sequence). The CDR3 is CASSQDRGSGEAFF. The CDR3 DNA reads TGTGCCAGCAGCCAAGATCGAGGTTCTGGTGAAGCTTTCTTT.

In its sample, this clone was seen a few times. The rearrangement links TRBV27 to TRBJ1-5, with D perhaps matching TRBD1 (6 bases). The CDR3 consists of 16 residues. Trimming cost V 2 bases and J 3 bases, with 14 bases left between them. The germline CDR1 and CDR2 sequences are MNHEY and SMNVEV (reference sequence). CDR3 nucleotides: TGTGCCAGCAGTTTAAAGTCAGGGGAATACAATCAGCCCCAGCATTTT. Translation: CASSLKSGEYNQPQHF.

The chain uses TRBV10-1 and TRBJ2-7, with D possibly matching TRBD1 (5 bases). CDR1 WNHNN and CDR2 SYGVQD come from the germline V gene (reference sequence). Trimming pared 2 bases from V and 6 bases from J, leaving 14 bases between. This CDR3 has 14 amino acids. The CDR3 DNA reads TGCGCCAGCAGTGAGGATAGCAGGGCTGGCGAGCAGTACTTC. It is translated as CASSEDSRAGEQYF.

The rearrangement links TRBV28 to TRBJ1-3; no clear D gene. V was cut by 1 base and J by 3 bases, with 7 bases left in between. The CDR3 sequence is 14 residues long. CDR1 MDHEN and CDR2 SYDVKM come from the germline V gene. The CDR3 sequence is CASSLSSIGNTIYF. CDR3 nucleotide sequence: TGTGCCAGCAGTTTATCAAGCATTGGAAACACCATATATTTT.

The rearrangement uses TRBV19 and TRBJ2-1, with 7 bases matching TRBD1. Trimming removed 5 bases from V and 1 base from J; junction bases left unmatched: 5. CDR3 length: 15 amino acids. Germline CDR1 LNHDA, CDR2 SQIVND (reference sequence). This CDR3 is CASSRRQGSYNEQFF. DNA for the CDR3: TGTGCCAGTAGTCGCCGACAGGGATCCTACAATGAGCAGTTCTTC.

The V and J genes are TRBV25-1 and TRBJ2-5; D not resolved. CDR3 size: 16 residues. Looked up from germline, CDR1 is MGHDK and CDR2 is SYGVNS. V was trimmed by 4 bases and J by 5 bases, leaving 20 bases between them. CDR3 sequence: CASSVHRASAGETQYF. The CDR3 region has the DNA TGTGCCAGCAGTGTCCACCGCGCCAGTGCCGGGGAGACCCAGTACTTC.

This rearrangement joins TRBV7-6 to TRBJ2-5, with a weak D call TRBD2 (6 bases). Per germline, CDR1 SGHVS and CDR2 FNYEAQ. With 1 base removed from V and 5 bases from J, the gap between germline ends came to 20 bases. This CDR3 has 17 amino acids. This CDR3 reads CASSLEEQWGGWETQYF. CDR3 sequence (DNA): TGTGCCAGCAGCTTAGAGGAACAGTGGGGAGGTTGGGAGACCCAGTACTTC.

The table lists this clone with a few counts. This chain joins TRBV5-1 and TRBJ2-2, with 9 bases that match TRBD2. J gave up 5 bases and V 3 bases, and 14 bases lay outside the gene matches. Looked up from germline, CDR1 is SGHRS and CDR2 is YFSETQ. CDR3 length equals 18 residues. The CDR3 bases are TGCGCCAGCAGCTATCAAAGACTTAGCGGGAGTCGGACCGGGGAGCTGTTTTTT. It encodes CASSYQRLSGSRTGELFF.

The CDR3 loop reads CASSLWRGRGRNTEAFF. In DNA, the CDR3 is TGTGCCAGCAGCTTGTGGCGCGGCAGGGGGCGAAACACTGAAGCTTTCTTT. This chain joins TRBV5-6 and TRBJ1-1; 8 bases map to TRBD1. Germline CDR1 SGHDT, CDR2 YYEEEE. V lost 1 base and J lost 2; bases outside the gene matches: 10. CDR3 length equals 17 residues.

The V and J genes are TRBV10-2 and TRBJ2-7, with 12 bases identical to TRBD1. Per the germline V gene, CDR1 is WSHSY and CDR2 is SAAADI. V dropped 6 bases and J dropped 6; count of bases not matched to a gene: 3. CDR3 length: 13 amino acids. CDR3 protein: CASSPGQGAEQYF. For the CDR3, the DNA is TGCGCCAGCAGCCCGGGACAGGGGGCCGAGCAGTACTTC.

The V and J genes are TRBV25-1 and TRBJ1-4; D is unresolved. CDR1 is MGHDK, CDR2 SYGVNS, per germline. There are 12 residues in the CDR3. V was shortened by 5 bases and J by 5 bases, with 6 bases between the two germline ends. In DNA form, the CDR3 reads TGTGCCAGCAGTCCGGGGAATGAAAAACTGTTTTTT. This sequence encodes CASSPGNEKLFF.

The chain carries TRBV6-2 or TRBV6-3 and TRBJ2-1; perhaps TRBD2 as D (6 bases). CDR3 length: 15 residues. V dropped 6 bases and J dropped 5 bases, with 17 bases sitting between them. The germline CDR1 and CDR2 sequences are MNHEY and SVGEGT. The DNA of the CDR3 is TGTGCCAGCAGCTCTTCAGGGACTTACAACAATGAGCAGTTCTTC. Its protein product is CASSSSGTYNNEQFF.

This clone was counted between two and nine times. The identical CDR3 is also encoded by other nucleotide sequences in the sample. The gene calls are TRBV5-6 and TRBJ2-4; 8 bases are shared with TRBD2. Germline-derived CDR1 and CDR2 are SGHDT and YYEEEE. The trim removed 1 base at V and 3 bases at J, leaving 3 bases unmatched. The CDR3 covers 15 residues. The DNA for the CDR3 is TGTGCCAGCAGCTTGTTGCGGGGGGACAAAAACATTCAGTACTTC. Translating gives CASSLLRGDKNIQYF.

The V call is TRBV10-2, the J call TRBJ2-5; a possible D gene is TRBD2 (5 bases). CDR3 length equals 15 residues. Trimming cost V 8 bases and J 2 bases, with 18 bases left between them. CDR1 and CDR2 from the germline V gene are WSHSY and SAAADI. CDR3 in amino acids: CASGSPSSAQETQYF. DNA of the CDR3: TGCGCCAGCGGTTCCCCGAGTAGCGCACAAGAGACCCAGTACTTC.